This T cell receptor (beta chain) stems from a study of brain T cells in children with intractable seizures. Surgery cases with the highest brain T cell transcript signatures were chosen for sequencing. The method was immunoSEQ multiplex PCR; TCRdb's version includes in-frame clones alone and lacks a portion of them. Among under 150,000 clones listed, approximately 94% were seen once. This CDR3 has 17 amino acids. Deletions cut 1 base from V and 6 bases from J, with 16 bases between. Looked up from germline, CDR1 is SEHNR and CDR2 is FQNEAQ (reference sequence). The rearrangement uses TRBV7-9 and TRBJ1-6; possibly TRBD1 for D (6 bases). The source of this sequence is a boy less than two years old with hemimegalencephaly and intractable seizures. The specimen comprised peripheral blood, sampled at surgery. CDR3 protein: CASSLGGGGVGNSPLHF. The CDR3 region has the DNA TGTGCCAGCAGCTTAGGGGGAGGGGGTGTCGGTAATTCACCCCTCCACTTT.